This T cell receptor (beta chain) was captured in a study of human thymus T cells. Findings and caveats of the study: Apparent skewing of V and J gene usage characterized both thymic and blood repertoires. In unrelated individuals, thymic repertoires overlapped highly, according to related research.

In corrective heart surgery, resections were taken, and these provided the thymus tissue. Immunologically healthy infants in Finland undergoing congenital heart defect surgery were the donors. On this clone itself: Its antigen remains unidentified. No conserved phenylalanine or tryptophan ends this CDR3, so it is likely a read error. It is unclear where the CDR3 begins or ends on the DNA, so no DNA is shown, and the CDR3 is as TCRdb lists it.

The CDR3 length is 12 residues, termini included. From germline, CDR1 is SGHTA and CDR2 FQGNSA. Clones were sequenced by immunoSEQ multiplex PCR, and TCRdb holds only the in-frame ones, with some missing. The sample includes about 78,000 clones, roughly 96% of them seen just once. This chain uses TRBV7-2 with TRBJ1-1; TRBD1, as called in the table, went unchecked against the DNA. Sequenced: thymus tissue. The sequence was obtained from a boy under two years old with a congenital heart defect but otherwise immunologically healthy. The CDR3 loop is CATANQDRDLIL.